The subject of this entry is one T cell receptor beta chain. The antigen is not known. These data belong to a study of shared clonotypes between healthy human individuals. Whole-study findings and limits: Relative to memory subsets, naive subsets generally showed larger estimated richness.

Profiling relied on immunoSEQ multiplex PCR, and the TCRdb table lists in-frame clones only, not all of them. The sample lists about 2,200,000 clones; about 92% were seen once. Naive CD8 populations comprised CD45RO-negative cells positively selected for CCR7, excluding terminally differentiated effector memory CD45RA+ cells. With 4 bases removed from V and 2 bases from J, the gap between germline ends came to 12 bases. The CDR3 has 14 amino acids. Germline loops: CDR1 SGHRS, CDR2 YFSETQ. Sequencing input: naive CD8+ T cells from PBMCs. This sequence originates from a man in his late teens or twenties in good health. Some clones in this sample may be carry-over from other donors' samples. This chain connects TRBV5-1 to TRBJ2-5, with a weak D call TRBD2 (5 bases). This CDR3 is CASSRGARQETQYF. CDR3 sequence (DNA): TGCGCCAGCAGCCGGGGTGCTAGACAAGAGACCCAGTACTTC.